The entry that follows covers one T cell receptor (beta chain) sequence. This sample was included in a study of blood T cell repertoires in COVID-19. V was shortened by 0 bases and J by 9 bases, with 9 bases between the two germline ends. CDR1 MRHNA and CDR2 SNTAGT come from the germline V gene. The CDR3 runs 13 residues. In the study's own analysis: Nucleated cell number was recorded as an estimate derived from reference gene primer amplification. The method was immunoSEQ multiplex PCR; TCRdb's version includes in-frame clones alone and lacks a portion of them. That table furnishes V, J and clone size, whereas the DNA furnished D and trimming. This sample carries about 150,000 clones, 85% to 90% of them seen once, and the ten largest clones take 6.6%. Participants spanned ages roughly 18 to 90 years and resided in over 20 US areas.

The sequencing input was PBMCs or T cells enriched from blood (not recorded which). The rearrangement links TRBV6-4 to TRBJ2-1; a weak D match, TRBD2 (6 bases). This receptor was taken from a woman in her forties or fifties who had recovered from COVID-19. The chain's CDR3 is CASSDSTAGEQFF. DNA for the CDR3: TGTGCCAGCAGTGACTCGACAGCGGGTGAGCAGTTCTTC.